This TCR beta chain was captured by sequencing in a study of T cell repertoires in cytomegalovirus infection. Study overall: Public TCR beta signatures marked donors with CMV infection and the matching HLA. Regarding the study as a whole: CMV carriers with the relevant HLA were identified by cumulative public TCR beta family frequency.

TCRdb analysed the reads with MiXCR anew, one entry per CDR3 protein. The table records 450,000 to 550,000 distinct CDR3 sequences, approximately 15% of them present only once. The CDR3 consists of 14 residues. J lost 4 bases, V lost 6 bases, and 6 bases had no gene match. Per the germline V gene, CDR1 is MDHEN and CDR2 is SYDVKM. This clonotype was observed many times. Its matching antigen is unknown. V gene TRBV28 combines with J gene TRBJ1-3, with TRBD1 matching over 7 bases. The TCR sequence derives from a human donor in good health (CMV status not recorded). Some clones in this sample may be carry-over from other donors' samples. Sequenced sample: CD8+ T cells from PBMCs. The CDR3 loop reads CASSPTGWGNTIYF. CDR3 sequence (DNA): TGTGCCAGCAGCCCGACAGGGTGGGGAAACACCATATATTTT.